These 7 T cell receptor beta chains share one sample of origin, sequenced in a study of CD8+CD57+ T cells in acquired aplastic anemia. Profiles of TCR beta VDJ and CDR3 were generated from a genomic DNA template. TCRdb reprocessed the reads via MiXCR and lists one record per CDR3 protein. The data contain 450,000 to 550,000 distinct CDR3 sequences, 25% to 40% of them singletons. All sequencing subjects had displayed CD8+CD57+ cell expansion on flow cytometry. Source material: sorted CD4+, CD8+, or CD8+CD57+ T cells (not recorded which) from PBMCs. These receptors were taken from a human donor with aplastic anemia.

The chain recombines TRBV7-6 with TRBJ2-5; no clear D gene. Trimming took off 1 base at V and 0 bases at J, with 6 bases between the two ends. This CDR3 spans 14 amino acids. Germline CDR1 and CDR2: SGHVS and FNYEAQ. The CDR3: CASSLGTNQETQYF. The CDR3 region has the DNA TGTGCCAGCAGCTTAGGGACGAACCAAGAGACCCAGTACTTC.

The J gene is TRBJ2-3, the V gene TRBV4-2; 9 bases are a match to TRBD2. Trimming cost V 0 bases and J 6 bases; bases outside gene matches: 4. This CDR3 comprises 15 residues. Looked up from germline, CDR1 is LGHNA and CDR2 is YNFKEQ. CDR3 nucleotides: TGTGCCAGCAGCCAAGAGTGGCTAGCGGGGGATACGCAGTATTTT. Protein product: CASSQEWLAGDTQYF.

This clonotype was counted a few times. The CDR3 nucleotides read TGCGCCAGCAGTTCGGCTAGCGGTCCAAGTACGCAGTATTTT. This sequence encodes CASSSASGPSTQYF. V usage is TRBV5-1 and J usage is TRBJ2-3, with 7 nucleotides matching TRBD2. The CDR3 loop spans 14 amino acids. V lost 5 bases and J lost 8; bases outside the gene matches: 11. Germline lookup yields CDR1 SGHRS and CDR2 YFSETQ.

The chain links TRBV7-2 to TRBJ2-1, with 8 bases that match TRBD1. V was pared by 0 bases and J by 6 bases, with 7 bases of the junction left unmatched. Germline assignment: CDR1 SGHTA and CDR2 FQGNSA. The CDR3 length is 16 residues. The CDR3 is CASSLAQGAGPNEQFF. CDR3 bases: TGTGCCAGCAGCTTAGCGCAGGGGGCGGGTCCCAATGAGCAGTTCTTC. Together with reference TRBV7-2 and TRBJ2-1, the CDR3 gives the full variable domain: GAGVSQSPSNKVTEKGKDVELRCDPISGHTALYWYRQSLGQGLEFLIYFQGNSAPDKSGLPSDRFSAERTGGSVSTLTIQRTQQEDSAVYLCASSLAQGAGPNEQFFGPGTRLTVL.

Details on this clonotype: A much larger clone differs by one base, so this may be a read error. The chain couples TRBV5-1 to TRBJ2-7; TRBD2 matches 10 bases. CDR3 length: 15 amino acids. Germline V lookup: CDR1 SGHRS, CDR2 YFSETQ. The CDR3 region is CAGSFTSGATYEQYF. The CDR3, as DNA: TGCGCCGGCAGCTTCACTAGCGGGGCAACCTACGAGCAGTACTTC.

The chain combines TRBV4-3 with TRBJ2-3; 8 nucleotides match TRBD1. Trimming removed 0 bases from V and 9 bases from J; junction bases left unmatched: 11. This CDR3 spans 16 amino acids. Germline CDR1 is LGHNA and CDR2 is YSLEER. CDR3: CASSQDLDRVTATQYF. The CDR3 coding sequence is TGCGCCAGCAGCCAAGATTTGGACAGGGTGACGGCGACGCAGTATTTT.

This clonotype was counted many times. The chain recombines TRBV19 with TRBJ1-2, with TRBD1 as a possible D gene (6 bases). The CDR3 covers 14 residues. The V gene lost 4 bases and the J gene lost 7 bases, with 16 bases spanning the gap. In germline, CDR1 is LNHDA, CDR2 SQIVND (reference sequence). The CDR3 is CASSTRQGNGGYTF. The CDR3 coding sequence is TGTGCCAGTAGTACGCGGCAGGGGAACGGTGGCTACACCTTC.